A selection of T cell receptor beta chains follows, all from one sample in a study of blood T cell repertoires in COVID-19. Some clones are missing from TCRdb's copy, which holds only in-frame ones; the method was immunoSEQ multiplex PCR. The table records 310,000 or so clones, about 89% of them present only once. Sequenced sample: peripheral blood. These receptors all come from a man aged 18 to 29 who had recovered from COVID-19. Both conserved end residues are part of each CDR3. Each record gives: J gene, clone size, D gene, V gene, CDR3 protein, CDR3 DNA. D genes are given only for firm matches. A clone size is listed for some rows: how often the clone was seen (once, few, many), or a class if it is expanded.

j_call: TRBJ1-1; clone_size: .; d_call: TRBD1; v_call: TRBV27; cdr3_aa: CASSLTGSDEAFF; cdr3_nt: TGTGCCAGCAGTTTGACAGGGTCGGATGAAGCTTTCTTT
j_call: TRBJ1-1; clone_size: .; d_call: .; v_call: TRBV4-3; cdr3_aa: CASSQDRGAEAFF; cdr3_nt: TGCGCCAGCAGCCAAGATCGGGGGGCTGAAGCTTTCTTT
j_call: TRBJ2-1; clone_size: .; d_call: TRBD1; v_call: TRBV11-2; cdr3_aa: CASSLDGNRGDEQFF; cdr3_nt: TGTGCCAGCAGCTTAGATGGGAACAGGGGAGATGAGCAGTTCTTC
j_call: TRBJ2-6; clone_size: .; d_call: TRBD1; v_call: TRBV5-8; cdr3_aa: CASSFDRVGANVLTF; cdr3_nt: TGTGCCAGCAGCTTTGACAGGGTTGGGGCCAACGTCCTGACTTTC
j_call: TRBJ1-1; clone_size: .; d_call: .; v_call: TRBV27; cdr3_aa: CASSLFAGPTEAFF; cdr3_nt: TGTGCCAGCAGTTTATTTGCAGGGCCCACTGAAGCTTTCTTT
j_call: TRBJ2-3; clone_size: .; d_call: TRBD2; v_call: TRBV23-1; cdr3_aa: CASRDRKGYGGGTDTQYF; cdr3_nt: TGCGCCAGCAGGGACCGTAAGGGATACGGGGGGGGCACAGATACGCAGTATTTT
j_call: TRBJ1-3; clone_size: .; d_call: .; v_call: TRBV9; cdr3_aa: CASSVGGSSGNTIYF; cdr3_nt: TGTGCCAGCAGCGTAGGAGGGAGCTCTGGAAACACCATATATTTT
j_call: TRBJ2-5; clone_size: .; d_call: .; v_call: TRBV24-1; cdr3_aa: CATSDATGLGETQYF; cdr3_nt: TGTGCCACCAGTGATGCCACAGGGTTGGGCGAGACCCAGTACTTC
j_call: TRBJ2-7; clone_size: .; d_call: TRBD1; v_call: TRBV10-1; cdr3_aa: CASSELGTGLYEQYF; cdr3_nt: TGCGCCAGCAGTGAGTTGGGGACAGGCTTGTACGAGCAGTACTTC
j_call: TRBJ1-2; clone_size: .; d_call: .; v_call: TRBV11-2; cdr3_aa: CASSAGRFYGYTF; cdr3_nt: TGTGCCAGCAGCGCCGGGAGGTTCTATGGCTACACCTTC
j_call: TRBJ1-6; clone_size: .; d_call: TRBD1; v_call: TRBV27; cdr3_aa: CASGPWTGRNSPLHF; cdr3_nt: TGTGCCAGCGGCCCCTGGACAGGGCGGAATTCACCCCTCCACTTT
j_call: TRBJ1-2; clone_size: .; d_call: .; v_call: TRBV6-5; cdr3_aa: CASSYSMSSRGGYTF; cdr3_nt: TGTGCCAGCAGTTACTCGATGTCCTCCAGAGGGGGCTACACCTTC
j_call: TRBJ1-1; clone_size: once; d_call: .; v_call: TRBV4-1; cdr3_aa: CASSQEGTRSGAFF; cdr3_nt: TGCGCCAGCAGCCAAGAAGGGACAAGGAGTGGAGCTTTCTTT
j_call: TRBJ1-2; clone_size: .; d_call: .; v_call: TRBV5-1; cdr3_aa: CASSVGNTGKDYGYTF; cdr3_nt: TGCGCCAGCAGCGTGGGGAATACAGGGAAAGACTATGGCTACACCTTC
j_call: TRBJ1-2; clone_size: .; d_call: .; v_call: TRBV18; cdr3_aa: CASSPPAGEGPEGPSGYTF; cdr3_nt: TGTGCCAGCTCACCACCAGCAGGGGAAGGGCCCGAGGGCCCGAGTGGCTACACCTTC
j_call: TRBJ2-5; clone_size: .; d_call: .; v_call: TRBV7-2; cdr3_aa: CASSSRMETQYF; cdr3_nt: TGTGCCAGCAGTTCTAGGATGGAGACCCAGTACTTC
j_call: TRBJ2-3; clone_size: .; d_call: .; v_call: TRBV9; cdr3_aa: CASSVVAAHYTDTQYF; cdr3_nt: TGTGCCAGCAGCGTAGTAGCGGCACACTACACAGATACGCAGTATTTT
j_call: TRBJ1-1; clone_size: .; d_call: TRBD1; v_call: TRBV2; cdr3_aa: CASSFDRGRRDTEAFF; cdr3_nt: TGTGCCAGCAGTTTTGACAGGGGGCGGAGGGACACTGAAGCTTTCTTT
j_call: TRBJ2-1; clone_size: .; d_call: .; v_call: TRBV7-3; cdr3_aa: CASSSTYNEQFF; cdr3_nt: TGTGCCAGCAGCTCCACCTACAATGAGCAGTTCTTC
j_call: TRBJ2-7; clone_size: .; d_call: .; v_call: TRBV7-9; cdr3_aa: CASSPDYSYEQYF; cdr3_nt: TGTGCCAGCAGCCCGGACTATTCCTACGAGCAGTACTTC
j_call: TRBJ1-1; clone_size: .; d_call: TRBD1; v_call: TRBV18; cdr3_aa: CASSPMTGGAGEAFF; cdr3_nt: TGTGCCAGCTCACCGATGACAGGGGGCGCAGGTGAAGCTTTCTTT
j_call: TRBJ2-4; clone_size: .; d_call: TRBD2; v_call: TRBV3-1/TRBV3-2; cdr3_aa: CASSHSDATSGNIQYF; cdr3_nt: TGTGCCAGCAGCCACAGCGACGCGACTAGCGGAAACATTCAGTACTTC
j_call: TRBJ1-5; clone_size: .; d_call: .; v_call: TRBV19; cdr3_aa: CASSPLGRDTQLPQHF; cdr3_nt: TGTGCCAGTAGCCCCTTGGGGAGGGACACCCAACTTCCCCAGCATTTT
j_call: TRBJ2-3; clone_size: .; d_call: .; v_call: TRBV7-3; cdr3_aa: CASSLAGSGDTQYF; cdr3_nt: TGTGCCAGCAGCTTGGCCGGGAGTGGGGATACGCAGTATTTT
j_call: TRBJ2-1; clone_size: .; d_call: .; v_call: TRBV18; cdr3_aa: CASSPRRSGYNEQFF; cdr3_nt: TGTGCCAGCTCACCACGAAGGTCGGGATACAATGAGCAGTTCTTC
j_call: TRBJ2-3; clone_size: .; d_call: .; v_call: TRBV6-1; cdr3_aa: CASSEFREDTQYF; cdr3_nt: TGTGCCAGCAGTGAATTTCGGGAAGATACGCAGTATTTT
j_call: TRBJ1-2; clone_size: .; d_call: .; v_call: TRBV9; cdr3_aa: CASSVNPGEVDQGGYTF; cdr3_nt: TGTGCCAGCAGCGTCAATCCGGGGGAAGTTGATCAGGGTGGCTACACCTTC
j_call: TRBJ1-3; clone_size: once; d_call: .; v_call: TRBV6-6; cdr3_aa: CASSPAVGGPSGNTIYF; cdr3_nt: TGTGCCAGCAGTCCCGCCGTGGGAGGGCCCTCTGGAAACACCATATATTTT
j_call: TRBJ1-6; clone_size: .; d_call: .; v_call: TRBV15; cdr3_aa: CATKQGSYNSPLHF; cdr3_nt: TGTGCCACCAAGCAGGGATCGTATAATTCACCCCTCCACTTT
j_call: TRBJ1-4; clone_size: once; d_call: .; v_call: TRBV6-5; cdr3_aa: CASMETTNEKLFF; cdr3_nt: TGTGCCAGCATGGAGACAACTAATGAAAAACTGTTTTTT
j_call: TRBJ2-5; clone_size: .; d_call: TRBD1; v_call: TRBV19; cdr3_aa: CASRRTGGETQYF; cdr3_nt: TGTGCCAGTAGACGGACAGGGGGAGAGACCCAGTACTTC
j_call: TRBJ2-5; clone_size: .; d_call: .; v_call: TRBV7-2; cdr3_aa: CASSSLYSETQYF; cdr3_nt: TGTGCCAGCAGCTCCCTTTATTCTGAGACCCAGTACTTC
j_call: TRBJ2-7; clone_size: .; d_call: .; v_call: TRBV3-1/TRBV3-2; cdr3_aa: CASSQTATNYEQYF; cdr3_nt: TGTGCCAGCAGCCAAACCGCAACTAACTACGAGCAGTACTTC
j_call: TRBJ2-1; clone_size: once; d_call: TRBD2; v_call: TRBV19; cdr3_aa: CASSMASGGQGEQFF; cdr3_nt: TGTGCCAGTAGTATGGCCAGCGGGGGGCAGGGTGAGCAGTTCTTC
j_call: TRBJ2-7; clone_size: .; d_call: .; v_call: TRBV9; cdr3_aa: CASSVVGGSSEQYF; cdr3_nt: TGTGCCAGCAGCGTAGTTGGAGGGAGCTCCGAGCAGTACTTC
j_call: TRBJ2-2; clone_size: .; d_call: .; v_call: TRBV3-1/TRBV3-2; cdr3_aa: CASSRTLRGELFF; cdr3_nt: TGTGCCAGCTCAAGGACTCTCCGCGGGGAGCTGTTTTTT
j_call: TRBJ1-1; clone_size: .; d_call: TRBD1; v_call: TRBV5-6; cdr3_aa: CASSPGDRGNTEAFF; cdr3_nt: TGTGCCAGCAGCCCCGGAGACAGGGGGAACACTGAAGCTTTCTTT
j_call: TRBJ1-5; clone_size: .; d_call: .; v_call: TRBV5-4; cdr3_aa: CASSGGASQPQHF; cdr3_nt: TGTGCCAGCAGCGGGGGGGCGAGTCAGCCCCAGCATTTT
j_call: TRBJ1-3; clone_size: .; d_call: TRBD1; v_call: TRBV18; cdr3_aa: CASSPPGQGRLNTIYF; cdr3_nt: TGTGCCAGCTCACCACCGGGACAGGGAAGATTAAACACCATATATTTT
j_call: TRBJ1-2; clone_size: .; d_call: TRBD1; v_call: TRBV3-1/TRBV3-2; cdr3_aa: CASSPDRGYGYTF; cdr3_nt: TGTGCCAGCAGCCCGGACAGGGGATATGGCTACACCTTC
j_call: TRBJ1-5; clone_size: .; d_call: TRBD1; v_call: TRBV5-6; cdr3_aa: CASSLGDRDQPQHF; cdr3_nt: TGTGCCAGCAGCTTGGGGGACAGAGATCAGCCCCAGCATTTT
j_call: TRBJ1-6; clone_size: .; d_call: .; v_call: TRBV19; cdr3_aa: CASSIPRQTDNSPLHF; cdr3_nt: TGTGCCAGTAGTATCCCCCGACAGACTGATAATTCACCCCTCCACTTT
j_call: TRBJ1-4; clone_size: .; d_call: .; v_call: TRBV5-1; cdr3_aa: CASSRSGGYNEKLFF; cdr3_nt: TGCGCCAGCAGCAGAAGTGGAGGATATAATGAAAAACTGTTTTTT